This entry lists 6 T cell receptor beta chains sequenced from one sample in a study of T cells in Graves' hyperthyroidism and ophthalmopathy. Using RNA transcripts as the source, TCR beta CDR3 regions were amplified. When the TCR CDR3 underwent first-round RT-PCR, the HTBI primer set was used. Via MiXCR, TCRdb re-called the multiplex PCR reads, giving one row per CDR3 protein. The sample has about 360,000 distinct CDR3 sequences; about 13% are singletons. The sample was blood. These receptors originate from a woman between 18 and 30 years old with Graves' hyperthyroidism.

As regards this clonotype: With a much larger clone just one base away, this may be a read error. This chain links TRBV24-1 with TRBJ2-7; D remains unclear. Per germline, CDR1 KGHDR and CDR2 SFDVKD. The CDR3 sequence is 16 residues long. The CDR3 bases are TGTGTCACCAGTGATTCGTTTAGACTCCCTTCCTACGAGCAGTACTTC. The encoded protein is CVTSDSFRLPSYEQYF.

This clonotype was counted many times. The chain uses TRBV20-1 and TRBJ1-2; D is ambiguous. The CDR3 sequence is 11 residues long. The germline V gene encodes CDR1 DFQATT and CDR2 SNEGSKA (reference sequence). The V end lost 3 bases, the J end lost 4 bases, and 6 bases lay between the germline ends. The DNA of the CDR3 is TGCAGTGCTAGTGCGTCCTATGGCTACACCTTC. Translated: CSASASYGYTF.

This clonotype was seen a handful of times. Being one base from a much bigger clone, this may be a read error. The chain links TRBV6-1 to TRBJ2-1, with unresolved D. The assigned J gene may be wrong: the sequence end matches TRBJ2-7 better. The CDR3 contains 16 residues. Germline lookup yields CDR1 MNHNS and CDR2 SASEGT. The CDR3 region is CASRPLTSSSYNEQYF. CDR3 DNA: TGTGCCAGCAGACCCCTGACTTCCAGCTCCTACAATGAGCAGTACTTC.

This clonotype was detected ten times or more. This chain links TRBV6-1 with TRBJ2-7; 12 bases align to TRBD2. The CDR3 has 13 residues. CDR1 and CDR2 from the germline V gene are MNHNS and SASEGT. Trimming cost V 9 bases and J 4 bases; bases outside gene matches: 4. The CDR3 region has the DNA TGTGCCAGTACTAGCGGGGGGACTTACGAGCAGTACTTC. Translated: CASTSGGTYEQYF.

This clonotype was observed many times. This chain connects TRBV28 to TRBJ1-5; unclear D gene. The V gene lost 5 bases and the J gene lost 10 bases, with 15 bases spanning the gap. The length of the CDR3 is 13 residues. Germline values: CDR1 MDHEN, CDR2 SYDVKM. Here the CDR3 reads CASSPPTPGPQHF. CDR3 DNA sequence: TGTGCCAGCAGTCCCCCTACCCCGGGACCCCAGCATTTT.

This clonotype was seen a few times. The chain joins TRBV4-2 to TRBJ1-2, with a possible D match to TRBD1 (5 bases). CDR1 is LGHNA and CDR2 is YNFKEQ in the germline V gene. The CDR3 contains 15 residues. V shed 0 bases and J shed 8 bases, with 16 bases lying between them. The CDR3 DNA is TGTGCCAGCAGCCAAGAGAAGGAGGGGAGGCTAGGCTACACCTTC. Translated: CASSQEKEGRLGYTF.